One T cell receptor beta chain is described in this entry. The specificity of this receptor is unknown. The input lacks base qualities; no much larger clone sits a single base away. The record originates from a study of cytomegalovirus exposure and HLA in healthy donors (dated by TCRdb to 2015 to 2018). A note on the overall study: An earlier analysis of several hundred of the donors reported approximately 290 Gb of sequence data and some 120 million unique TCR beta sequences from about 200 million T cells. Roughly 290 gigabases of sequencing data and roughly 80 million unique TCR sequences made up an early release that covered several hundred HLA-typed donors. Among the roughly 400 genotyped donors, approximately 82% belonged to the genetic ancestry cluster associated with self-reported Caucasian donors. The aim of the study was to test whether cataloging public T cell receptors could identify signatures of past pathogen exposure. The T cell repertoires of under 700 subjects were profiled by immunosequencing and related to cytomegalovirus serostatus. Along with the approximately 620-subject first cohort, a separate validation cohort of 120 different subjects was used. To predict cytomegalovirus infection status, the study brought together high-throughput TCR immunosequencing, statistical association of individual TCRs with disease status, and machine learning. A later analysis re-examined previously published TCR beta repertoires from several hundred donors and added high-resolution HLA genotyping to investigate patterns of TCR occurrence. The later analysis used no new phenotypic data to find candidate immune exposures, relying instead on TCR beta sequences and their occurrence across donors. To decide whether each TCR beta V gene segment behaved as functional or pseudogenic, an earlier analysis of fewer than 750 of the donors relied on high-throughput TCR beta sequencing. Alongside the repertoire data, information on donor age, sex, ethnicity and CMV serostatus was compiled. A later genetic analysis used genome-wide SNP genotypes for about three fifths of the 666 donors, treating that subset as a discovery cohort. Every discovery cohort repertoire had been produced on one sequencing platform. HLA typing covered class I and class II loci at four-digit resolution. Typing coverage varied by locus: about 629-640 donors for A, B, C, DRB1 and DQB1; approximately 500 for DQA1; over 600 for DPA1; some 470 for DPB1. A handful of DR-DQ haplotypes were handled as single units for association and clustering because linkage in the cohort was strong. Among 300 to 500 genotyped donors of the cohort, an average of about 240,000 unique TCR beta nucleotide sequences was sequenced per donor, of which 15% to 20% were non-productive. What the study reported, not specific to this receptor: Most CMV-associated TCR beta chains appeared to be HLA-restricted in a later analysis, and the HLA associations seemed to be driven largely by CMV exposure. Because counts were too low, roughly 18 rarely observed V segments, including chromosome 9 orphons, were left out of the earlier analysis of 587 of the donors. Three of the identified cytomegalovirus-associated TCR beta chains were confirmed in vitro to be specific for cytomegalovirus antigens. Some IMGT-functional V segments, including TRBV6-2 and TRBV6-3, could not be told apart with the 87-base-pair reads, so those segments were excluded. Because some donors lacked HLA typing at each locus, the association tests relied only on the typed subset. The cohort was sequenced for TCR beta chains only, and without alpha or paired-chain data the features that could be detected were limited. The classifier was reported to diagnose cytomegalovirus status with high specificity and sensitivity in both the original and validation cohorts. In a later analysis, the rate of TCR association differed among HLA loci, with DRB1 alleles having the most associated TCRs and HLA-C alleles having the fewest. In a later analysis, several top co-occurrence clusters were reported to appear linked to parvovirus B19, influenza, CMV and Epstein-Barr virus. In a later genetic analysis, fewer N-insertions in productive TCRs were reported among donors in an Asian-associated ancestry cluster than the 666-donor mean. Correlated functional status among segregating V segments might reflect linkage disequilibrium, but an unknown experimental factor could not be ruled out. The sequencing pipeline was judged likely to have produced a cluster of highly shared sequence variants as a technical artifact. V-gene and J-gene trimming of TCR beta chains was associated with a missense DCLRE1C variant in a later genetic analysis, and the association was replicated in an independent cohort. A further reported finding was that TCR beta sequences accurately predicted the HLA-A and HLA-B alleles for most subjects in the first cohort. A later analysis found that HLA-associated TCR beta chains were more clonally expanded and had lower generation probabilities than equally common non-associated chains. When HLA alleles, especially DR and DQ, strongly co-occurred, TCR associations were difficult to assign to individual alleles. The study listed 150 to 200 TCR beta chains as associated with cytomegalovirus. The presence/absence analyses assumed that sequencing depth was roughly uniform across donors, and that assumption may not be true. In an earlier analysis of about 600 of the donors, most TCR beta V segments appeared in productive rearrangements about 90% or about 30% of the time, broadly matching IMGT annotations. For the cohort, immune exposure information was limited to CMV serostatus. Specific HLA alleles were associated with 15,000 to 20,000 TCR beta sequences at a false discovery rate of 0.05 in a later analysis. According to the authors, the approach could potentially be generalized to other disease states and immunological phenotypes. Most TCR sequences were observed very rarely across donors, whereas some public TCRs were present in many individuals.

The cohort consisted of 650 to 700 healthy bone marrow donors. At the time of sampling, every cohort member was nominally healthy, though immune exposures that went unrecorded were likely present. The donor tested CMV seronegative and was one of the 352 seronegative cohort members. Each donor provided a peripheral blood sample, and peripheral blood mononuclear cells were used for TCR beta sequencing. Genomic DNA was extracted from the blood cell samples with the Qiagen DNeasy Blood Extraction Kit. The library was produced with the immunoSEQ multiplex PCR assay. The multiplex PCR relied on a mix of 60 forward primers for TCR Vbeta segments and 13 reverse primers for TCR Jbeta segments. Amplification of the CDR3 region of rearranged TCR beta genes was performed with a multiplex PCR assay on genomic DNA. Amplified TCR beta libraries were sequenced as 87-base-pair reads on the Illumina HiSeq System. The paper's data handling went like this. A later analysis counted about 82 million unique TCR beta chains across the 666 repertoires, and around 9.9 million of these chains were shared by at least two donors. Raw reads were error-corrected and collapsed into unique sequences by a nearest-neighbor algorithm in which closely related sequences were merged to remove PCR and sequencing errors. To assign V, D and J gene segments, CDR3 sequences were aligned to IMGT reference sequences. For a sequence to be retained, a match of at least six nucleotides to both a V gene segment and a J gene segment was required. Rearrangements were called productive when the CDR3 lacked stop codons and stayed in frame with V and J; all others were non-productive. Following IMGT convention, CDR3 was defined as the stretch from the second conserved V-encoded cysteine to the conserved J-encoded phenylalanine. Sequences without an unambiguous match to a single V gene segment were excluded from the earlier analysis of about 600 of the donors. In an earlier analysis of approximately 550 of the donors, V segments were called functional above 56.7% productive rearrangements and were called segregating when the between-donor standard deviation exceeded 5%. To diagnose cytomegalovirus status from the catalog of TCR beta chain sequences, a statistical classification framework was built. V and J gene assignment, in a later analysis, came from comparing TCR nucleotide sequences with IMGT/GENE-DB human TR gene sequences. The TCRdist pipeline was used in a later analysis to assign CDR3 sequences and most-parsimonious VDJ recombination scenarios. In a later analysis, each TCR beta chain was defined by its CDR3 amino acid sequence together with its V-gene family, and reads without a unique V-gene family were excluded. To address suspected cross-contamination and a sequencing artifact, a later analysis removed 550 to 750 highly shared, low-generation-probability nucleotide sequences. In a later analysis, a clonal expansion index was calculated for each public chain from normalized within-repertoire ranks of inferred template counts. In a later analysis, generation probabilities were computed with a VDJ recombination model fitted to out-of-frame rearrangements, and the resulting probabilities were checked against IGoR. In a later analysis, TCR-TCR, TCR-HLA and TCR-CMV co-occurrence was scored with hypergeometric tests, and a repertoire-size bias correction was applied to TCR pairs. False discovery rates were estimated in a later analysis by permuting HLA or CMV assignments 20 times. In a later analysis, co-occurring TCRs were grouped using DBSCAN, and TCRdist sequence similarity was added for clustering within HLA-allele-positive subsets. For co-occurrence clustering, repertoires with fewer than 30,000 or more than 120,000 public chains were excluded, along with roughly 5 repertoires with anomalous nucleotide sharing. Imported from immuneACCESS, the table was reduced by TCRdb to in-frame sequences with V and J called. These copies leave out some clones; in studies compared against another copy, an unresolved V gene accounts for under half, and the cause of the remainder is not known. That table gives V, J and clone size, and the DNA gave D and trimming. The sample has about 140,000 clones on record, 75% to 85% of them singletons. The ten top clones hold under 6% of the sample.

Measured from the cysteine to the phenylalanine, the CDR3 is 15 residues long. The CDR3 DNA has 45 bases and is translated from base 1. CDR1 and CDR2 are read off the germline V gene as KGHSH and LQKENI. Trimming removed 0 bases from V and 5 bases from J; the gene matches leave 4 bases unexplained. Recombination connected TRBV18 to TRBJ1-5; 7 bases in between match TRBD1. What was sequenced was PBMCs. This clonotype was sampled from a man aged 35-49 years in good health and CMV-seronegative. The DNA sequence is TGTGCCAGCTCACCACCGGCCAGGGGGGATCAGCCCCAGCATTTT. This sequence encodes CASSPPARGDQPQHF. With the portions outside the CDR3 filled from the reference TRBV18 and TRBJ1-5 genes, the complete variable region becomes NAGVMQNPRHLVRRRGQEARLRCSPMKGHSHVYWYRQLPEEGLKFMVYLQKENIIDESGMPKERFSAEFPKEGPSILRIQQVVRGDSAAYFCASSPPARGDQPQHFGDGTRLSIL.